This T cell receptor beta chain was sequenced for a study of T cells after yellow fever vaccination. The J segment lost 9 bases and the V segment lost 0 bases, leaving 7 bases of the junction unmatched. Germline lookup yields CDR1 GTSNPN and CDR2 SVGIG (reference sequence). The CDR3 is 15 residues long. The study's findings and limits: Abundant contaminating clonotypes from the bulk population could appear in FACS-sorted repertoires. After the booster, 96% of CD4 and 88% of CD8 primary-response clones were re-detected.

There are many counts of this clonotype. Its cognate antigen is unknown. Via MiXCR, TCRdb re-called the 5' RACE reads, giving one row per CDR3 protein. The sample yields some 340,000 distinct CDR3 sequences, roughly 3.9% seen once. The chain uses TRBV30 and TRBJ1-6; 8 bases are shared with TRBD1. This receptor was identified in a man younger than 35 who received the YFV17D yellow fever vaccine. Material: PBMCs, obtained 5 days after the yellow fever booster vaccination. DNA for the CDR3: TGTGCCTGGAGTGTACCGGACAGGGAAGGTTCACCCCTCCACTTT. Encoded protein: CAWSVPDREGSPLHF.